A selection of T cell receptor beta chains follows, all from one sample in a study of T cells in Graves' hyperthyroidism and ophthalmopathy. Via MiXCR, TCRdb re-called the multiplex PCR reads, giving one row per CDR3 protein. The sample includes about 640,000 distinct CDR3 sequences, roughly 20% seen only once; the top ten take roughly a third. The specimen sequenced was blood. All receptors come from a man aged 25 to 40 with Graves' ophthalmopathy. Each CDR3 is given with its conserved first and last residue. D genes are given only for firm matches. Size is omitted from some rows. Given values are once, few, many or a class for expanded clones.

J | size | D | V | CDR3 | DNA
TRBJ2-3 | few | NA | TRBV7-2 | CASSLTISDTQYF | TGTGCCAGCAGCTTGACAATTTCAGATACGCAGTATTTT
TRBJ2-3 | many | NA | TRBV11-1 | CASSLVRSSTDTQYF | TGTGCCAGCAGCTTAGTACGGTCCAGCACAGATACGCAGTATTTT
TRBJ2-2 | few | NA | TRBV14 | CASSQAHSNGELFF | TGTGCCAGCAGCCAAGCACATTCGAACGGGGAGCTGTTTTTT
TRBJ2-6 | NA | NA | TRBV6-2/TRBV6-3 | CASSLSSLVSGANVLTF | TGTGCCAGCAGTTTAAGTTCTTTAGTCTCTGGGGCCAACGTCCTGACTTTC
TRBJ2-1 | NA | TRBD1 | TRBV28 | CASGQGTGEQFF | TGTGCCAGCGGACAGGGGACGGGTGAGCAGTTCTTC
TRBJ1-5 | few | NA | TRBV11-2 | CASSLNGASNQPQHF | TGTGCCAGCAGCTTAAACGGGGCTAGCAATCAGCCCCAGCATTTT
TRBJ2-7 | NA | NA | TRBV20-1 | CSANDLRRVYEQYF | TGCAGTGCAAACGACCTCAGGCGGGTTTACGAGCAGTACTTC
TRBJ1-1 | few | NA | TRBV2 | CARQDSVNTEAFF | TGTGCCAGACAGGACAGCGTGAACACTGAAGCTTTCTTT
TRBJ2-3 | few | NA | TRBV12-3/TRBV12-4 | CASRPPPGGGPFTDTQYF | TGTGCCAGCAGACCACCCCCCGGTGGGGGTCCCTTCACAGATACGCAGTATTTT
TRBJ2-7 | few | NA | TRBV6-5 | CASSYRRWANEQYF | TGTGCCAGCAGTTACAGGCGTTGGGCGAACGAGCAGTACTTC
TRBJ1-1 | many | NA | TRBV18 | CASSPTLETEAFF | TGTGCCAGCTCACCTACCCTGGAGACTGAAGCTTTCTTT
TRBJ2-1 | many | TRBD2 | TRBV12-3/TRBV12-4 | CASSLAGAFDNEQFF | TGTGCCAGCAGTCTAGCGGGAGCATTCGACAATGAGCAGTTCTTC